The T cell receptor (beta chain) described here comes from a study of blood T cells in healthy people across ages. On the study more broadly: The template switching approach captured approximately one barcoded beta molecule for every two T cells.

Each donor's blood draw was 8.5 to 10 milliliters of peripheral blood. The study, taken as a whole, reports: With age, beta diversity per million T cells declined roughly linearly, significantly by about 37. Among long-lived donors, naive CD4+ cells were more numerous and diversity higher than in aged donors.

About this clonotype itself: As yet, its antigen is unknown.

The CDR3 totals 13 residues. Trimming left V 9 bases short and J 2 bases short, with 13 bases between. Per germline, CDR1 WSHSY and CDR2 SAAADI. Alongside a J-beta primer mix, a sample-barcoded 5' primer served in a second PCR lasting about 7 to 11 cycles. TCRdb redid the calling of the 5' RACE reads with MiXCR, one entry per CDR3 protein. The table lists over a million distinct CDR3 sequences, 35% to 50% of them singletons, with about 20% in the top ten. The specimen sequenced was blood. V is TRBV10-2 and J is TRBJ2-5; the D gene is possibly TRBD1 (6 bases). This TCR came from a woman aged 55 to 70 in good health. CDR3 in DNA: TGCGCCAGTCACAGGGCTCCACAAGAGACCCAGTACTTC. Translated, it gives CASHRAPQETQYF.